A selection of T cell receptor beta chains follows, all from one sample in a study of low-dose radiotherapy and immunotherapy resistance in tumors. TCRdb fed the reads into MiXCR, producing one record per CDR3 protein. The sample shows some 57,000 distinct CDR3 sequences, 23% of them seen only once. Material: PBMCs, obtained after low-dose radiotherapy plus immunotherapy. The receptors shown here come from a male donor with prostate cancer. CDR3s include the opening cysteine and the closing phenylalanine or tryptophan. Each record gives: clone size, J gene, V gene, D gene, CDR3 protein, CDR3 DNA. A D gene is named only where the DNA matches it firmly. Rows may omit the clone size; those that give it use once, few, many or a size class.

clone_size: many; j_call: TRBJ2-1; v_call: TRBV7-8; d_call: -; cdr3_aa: CASSLGEGTEQFF; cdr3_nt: TGTGCCAGCAGCTTAGGAGAAGGTACGGAGCAGTTCTTC
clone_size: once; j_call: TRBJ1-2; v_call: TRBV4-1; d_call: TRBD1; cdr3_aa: CASSQPGQGYGYTF; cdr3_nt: TGTGCCAGCAGCCAACCGGGACAGGGGTATGGCTACACCTTC
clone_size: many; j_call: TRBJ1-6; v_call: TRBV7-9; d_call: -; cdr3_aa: CASSPTNSPLHF; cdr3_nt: TGTGCCAGCAGCCCCACTAATTCACCCCTCCACTTT
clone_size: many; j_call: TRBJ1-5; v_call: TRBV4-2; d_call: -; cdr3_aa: CASSQDWQNNQPQHF; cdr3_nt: TGTGCCAGCAGCCAAGATTGGCAGAACAATCAGCCCCAGCATTTT
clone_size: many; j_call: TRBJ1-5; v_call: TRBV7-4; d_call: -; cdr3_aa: CASSLEGFEPQHF; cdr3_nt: TGTGCCAGCAGCTTAGAGGGTTTCGAGCCCCAGCATTTT
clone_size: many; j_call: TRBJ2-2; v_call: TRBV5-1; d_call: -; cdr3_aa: CASAKHGGSNTGELFF; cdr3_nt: TGCGCCAGCGCAAAACATGGGGGATCGAACACCGGGGAGCTGTTTTTT
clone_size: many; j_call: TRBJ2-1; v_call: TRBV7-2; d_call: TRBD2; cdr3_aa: CASSLVGGGAGRSYNEQFF; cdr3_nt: TGTGCCAGCAGCTTAGTCGGCGGGGGGGCGGGCAGGTCCTACAATGAGCAGTTCTTC
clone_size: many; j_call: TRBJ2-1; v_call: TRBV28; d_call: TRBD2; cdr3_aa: CASSPPPGTTLFSEDNEQFF; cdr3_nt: TGTGCCAGCAGTCCTCCCCCGGGGACTACGCTCTTCTCCGAGGACAATGAGCAGTTCTTC
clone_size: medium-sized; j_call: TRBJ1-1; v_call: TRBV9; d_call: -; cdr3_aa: CASSAQGIPGNTEAFF; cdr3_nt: TGTGCCAGCAGCGCACAGGGTATACCCGGGAACACTGAAGCTTTCTTT
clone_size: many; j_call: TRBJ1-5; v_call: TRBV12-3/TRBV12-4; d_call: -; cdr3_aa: CASSLLLSQPQHF; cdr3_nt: TGTGCCAGCAGTTTACTCTTGAGCCAGCCCCAGCATTTT
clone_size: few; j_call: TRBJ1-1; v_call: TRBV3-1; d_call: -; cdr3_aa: CASTLGRSTTPEAFF; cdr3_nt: TGTGCCAGCACCTTAGGACGAAGTACGACGCCTGAAGCTTTCTTT
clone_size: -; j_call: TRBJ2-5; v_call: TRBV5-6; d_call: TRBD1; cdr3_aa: CASSWDRGEIQTQYF; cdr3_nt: TGTGCCAGCAGCTGGGACAGGGGCGAAATTCAGACCCAGTACTTC
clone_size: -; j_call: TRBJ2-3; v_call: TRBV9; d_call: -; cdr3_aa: CASSVEQRTDTQYF; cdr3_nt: TGTGCCAGCAGCGTAGAACAGCGCACAGATACGCAGTATTTT
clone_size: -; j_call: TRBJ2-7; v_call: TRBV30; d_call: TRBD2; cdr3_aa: CAWSPRGGRYEQYF; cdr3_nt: TGTGCCTGGAGTCCCCGGGGGGGACGCTACGAGCAGTACTTC
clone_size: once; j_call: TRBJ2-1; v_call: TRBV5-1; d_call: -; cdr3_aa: CASSHTEGAYNEQFF; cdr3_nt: TGCGCCAGCAGCCACACTGAGGGGGCCTACAATGAGCAGTTCTTC
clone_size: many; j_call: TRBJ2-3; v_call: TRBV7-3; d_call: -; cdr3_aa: CASSFRGGRDTQYF; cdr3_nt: TGTGCCAGCAGCTTCAGGGGGGGCAGAGATACGCAGTATTTT
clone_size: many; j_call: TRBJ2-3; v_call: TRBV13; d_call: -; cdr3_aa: CASSSPTRSSSTDTQYF; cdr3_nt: TGTGCCAGCAGCAGCCCAACTCGGTCCTCGAGCACAGATACGCAGTATTTT
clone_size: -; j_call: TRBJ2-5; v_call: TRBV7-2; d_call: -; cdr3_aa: CASSLSTGAGQETQYF; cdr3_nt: TGTGCCAGCAGCTTATCTACGGGGGCAGGGCAAGAGACCCAGTACTTC
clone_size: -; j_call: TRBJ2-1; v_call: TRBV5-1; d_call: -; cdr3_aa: CASSFGGLSYNEQFF; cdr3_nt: TGCGCCAGCAGCTTCGGCGGGCTCTCCTACAATGAGCAGTTCTTC
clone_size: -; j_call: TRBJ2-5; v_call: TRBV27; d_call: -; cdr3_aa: CASSFNGETQYF; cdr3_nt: TGTGCCAGCAGTTTTAATGGAGAGACCCAGTACTTC
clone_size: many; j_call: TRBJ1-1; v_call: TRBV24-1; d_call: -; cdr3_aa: CATSDGRRGTNTEAFF; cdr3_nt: TGTGCCACCAGTGACGGACGGAGGGGGACGAACACTGAAGCTTTCTTT
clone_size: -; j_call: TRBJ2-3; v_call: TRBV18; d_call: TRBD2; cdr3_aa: CASSRGGSSYNEQYF; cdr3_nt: TGTGCCAGCTCACGAGGCGGGAGCTCCTACAATGAGCAGTATTTT
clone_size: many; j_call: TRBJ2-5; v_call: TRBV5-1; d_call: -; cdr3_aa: CASSNFLGQETQYF; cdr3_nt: TGCGCCAGCAGCAACTTTCTAGGCCAAGAGACCCAGTACTTC
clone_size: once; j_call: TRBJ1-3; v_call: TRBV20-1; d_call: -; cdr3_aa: CSAITGLPGNTIYF; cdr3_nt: TGCAGCGCAATCACAGGGTTACCTGGAAACACCATATATTTT
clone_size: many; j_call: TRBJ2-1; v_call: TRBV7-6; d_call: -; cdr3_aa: CASSSTESSYNEQFF; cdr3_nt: TGTGCCAGCAGCTCGACAGAAAGCTCCTACAATGAGCAGTTCTTC
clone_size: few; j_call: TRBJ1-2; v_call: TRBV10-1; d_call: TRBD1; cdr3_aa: CASSESRDRVGTF; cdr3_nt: TGCGCCAGCAGTGAGAGCCGGGACAGGGTGGGGACCTTC
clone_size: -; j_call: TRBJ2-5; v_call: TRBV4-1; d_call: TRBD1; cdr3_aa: CASSQRTGFTFETQYF; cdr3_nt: TGCGCCAGCAGCCAACGGACAGGTTTTACCTTCGAGACCCAGTACTTC
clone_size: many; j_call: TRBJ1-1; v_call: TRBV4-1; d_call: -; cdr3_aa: CASSQDSRTEAFF; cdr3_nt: TGCGCCAGCAGCCAAGATTCCAGGACTGAAGCTTTCTTT
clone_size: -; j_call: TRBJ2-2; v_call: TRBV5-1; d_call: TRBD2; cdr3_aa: CASSLLAGGITGELFF; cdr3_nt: TGCGCCAGCAGCTTGCTCGCGGGGGGGATCACCGGGGAGCTGTTTTTT
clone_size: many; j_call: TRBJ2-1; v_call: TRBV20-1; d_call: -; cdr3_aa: CSAREPGPPGNEQFF; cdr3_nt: TGCAGTGCTAGAGAACCGGGCCCCCCTGGCAATGAGCAGTTCTTC
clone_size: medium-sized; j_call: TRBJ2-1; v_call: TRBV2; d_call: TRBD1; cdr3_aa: CASSATTSDRVKMEFF; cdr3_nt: TGTGCCAGCAGTGCAACCACCAGCGACAGGGTGAAGATGGAGTTCTTC
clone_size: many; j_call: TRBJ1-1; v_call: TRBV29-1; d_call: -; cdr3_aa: CSVVPNTEAFF; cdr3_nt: TGCAGCGTTGTTCCGAACACTGAAGCTTTCTTT
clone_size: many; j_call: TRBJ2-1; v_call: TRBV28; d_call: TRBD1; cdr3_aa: CASRFSGGRTEQFF; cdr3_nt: TGTGCCAGCAGATTTTCAGGGGGTCGTACTGAGCAGTTCTTC
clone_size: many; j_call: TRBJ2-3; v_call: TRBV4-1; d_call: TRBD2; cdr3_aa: CASSQASLAGTDTQYF; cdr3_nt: TGCGCCAGCAGCCAAGCTTCCCTAGCGGGCACAGATACGCAGTATTTT
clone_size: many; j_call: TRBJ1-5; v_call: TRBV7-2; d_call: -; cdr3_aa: CASSIGGSNQPQHF; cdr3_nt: TGTGCCAGCAGCATTGGGGGTAGCAATCAGCCCCAGCATTTT
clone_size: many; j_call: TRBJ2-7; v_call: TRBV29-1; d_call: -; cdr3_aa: CSANRVVLTYEQYF; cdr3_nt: TGCAGCGCCAACAGGGTTGTGTTGACCTACGAGCAGTACTTC
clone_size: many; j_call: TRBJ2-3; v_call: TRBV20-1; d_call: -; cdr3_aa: CSATATRHAGTPGTDTQYF; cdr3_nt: TGCAGTGCAACAGCCACCCGACACGCCGGGACACCCGGCACAGATACGCAGTATTTT